The rows below give T cell receptor beta chains drawn from one sample of a study of blood T cell repertoires in COVID-19. TCRdb's table, derived via immunoSEQ multiplex PCR, lists solely in-frame clones and lacks some. The data contain about 500,000 clones, around 90% of them seen just once; the ten biggest clones take up under 0.85%. What was sequenced was PBMCs or T cells enriched from blood (not recorded which). The origin of the receptors is a woman under 30 who had recovered from COVID-19. The CDR3 runs from the conserved cysteine through the conserved F or W. D genes are given only for firm matches. Expanded clones are given a class, and other clones once, few, many or no size at all.

d_call	v_call	j_call	clone_size	cdr3_nt	cdr3_aa
.	TRBV28	TRBJ2-1	.	TGTGCCAGCAGTACCCCTCTAACAGGGTATGGAGACAATGAGCAGTTCTTC	CASSTPLTGYGDNEQFF
TRBD1	TRBV7-9	TRBJ2-1	.	TGTGCCAGCAGCTCAGACAGGGGCAATGAGCAGTTCTTC	CASSSDRGNEQFF
.	TRBV15	TRBJ1-5	.	TGTGCCACCAGCAGGGGGACACTTAGCAATCAGCCCCAGCATTTT	CATSRGTLSNQPQHF
TRBD1	TRBV7-8	TRBJ2-7	.	TGTGCCAGCAGCTTATCTACCCCCGGGACAGGGGTCCTGTTTGAGCAGTACTTC	CASSLSTPGTGVLFEQYF
.	TRBV2	TRBJ2-2	.	TGTGCCAGCAGTCGCGACAGCTTGAACACCGGGGAGCTGTTTTTT	CASSRDSLNTGELFF
.	TRBV28	TRBJ1-1	.	TGTGCCAGCAGTCCTCCCCCAGTCACTGAAGCTTTCTTT	CASSPPPVTEAFF
.	TRBV7-6	TRBJ2-3	.	TGTGCCAGCAGCTTAGACGCAGAAAGCACAGATACGCAGTATTTT	CASSLDAESTDTQYF
TRBD2	TRBV7-9	TRBJ2-1	.	TGTGCCAGCAGCTTAGGATTAGCGGGGGGGATTTACAATGAGCAGTTCTTC	CASSLGLAGGIYNEQFF
.	TRBV4-1	TRBJ1-4	.	TGCGCCAGCACCCTAAAAAGAGGTGGAACAACCGACCCCGAAAAACTGTTTTTT	CASTLKRGGTTDPEKLFF
.	TRBV30	TRBJ1-6	.	TGTGCCTGGAGTGTTTGGGGGGGGAATTCACCCCTCCACTTT	CAWSVWGGNSPLHF
TRBD1	TRBV30	TRBJ1-6	.	TGTGCCTGGAGTGTATCAAGGACAGGGCGCAATTCACCCCTCCACTTT	CAWSVSRTGRNSPLHF
.	TRBV19	TRBJ1-5	.	TGTGCCAGTAGTCGGGGAGATAGCAATCAGCCCCAGCATTTT	CASSRGDSNQPQHF
TRBD1	TRBV4-1	TRBJ1-2	few	TGCGCCAGCAGCCAAGATCGGGACAGGTACATTTATGGCTACACCTTC	CASSQDRDRYIYGYTF
.	TRBV2	TRBJ1-5	.	TGTGCCAGCAGTTCGACAGATAGCAATCAGCCCCAGCATTTT	CASSSTDSNQPQHF
TRBD1	TRBV10-2	TRBJ1-1	once	TGCGCCAGCAGTGAGTGGGACAGGGTGGGAACTGAAGCTTTCTTT	CASSEWDRVGTEAFF